One sample yielded the 31 T cell receptor beta chains listed below, sequenced in a study of shared clonotypes between healthy human individuals. Repertoires were generated with immunoSEQ multiplex PCR, while TCRdb's copy carries only in-frame clones and drops some. The repertoire has 600,000 to 800,000 clones, 72% of them found once; the top ten carry under 2%. The material sequenced was memory CD4+ T cells sorted from blood. Documented subset: CD45RA-negative fraction. All receptors come from a woman in her 30s in good health.

The J gene is TRBJ2-6, the V gene TRBV9, with D possibly matching TRBD1 (5 bases). The germline CDR1 and CDR2 sequences are SGDLS and YYNGEE. This CDR3 region has 16 residues. Trimming removed 1 base at V and 2 bases at J, with 10 bases between. The CDR3 loop is CASSVQGTPGANVLTF. The CDR3 DNA sequence: TGTGCCAGCAGCGTACAGGGTACCCCTGGGGCCAACGTCCTGACTTTC.

The chain carries TRBV6-5 and TRBJ2-7; D not certain. V shed 4 bases and J shed 1 base, with 17 bases lying between them. Germline loops: CDR1 MNHEY, CDR2 SVGAGI. The CDR3 length is 16 residues. The CDR3 sequence is CASSFGRPSLSYEQYF. CDR3 sequence (DNA): TGTGCCAGCAGTTTCGGACGTCCGAGTCTTTCCTACGAGCAGTACTTC.

Only one count was recorded for this clone. J is TRBJ1-2 and V is TRBV6-6; D not resolved. Deletions cut 6 bases from V and 6 bases from J, with 20 bases between. The CDR3 has 15 residues. CDR1 and CDR2 (germline): MNHNY, SVGAGI (reference sequence). This CDR3 reads CASRSFQDGGDGYTF. CDR3 in DNA: TGTGCCAGCAGATCGTTTCAAGACGGAGGTGATGGCTACACCTTC.

V gene TRBV5-1 combines with J gene TRBJ2-1; no reliable D call. This CDR3 is 16 amino acids long. V dropped 1 base and J dropped 0 bases, with 11 bases sitting between them. Looked up from germline, CDR1 is SGHRS and CDR2 is YFSETQ. This CDR3 is CASSLQIRGSYNEQFF. The DNA for the CDR3 is TGCGCCAGCAGCTTGCAGATCAGAGGCTCCTACAATGAGCAGTTCTTC.

The rearrangement uses TRBV19 and TRBJ1-5, with 7 bases lining up with TRBD1. Germline-derived CDR1 and CDR2 are LNHDA and SQIVND (reference sequence). The CDR3 length is 17 residues. The ends lost 4 bases at V and 2 bases at J; junction bases unmatched: 11. As DNA, the CDR3 is TGTGCCAGTAGTACCCAGGGGGGGGGAAGTGGCAATCAGCCCCAGCATTTT. This codes for CASSTQGGGSGNQPQHF. The full variable domain, with the rest looked up from reference TRBV19 and TRBJ1-5, is DGGITQSPKYLFRKEGQNVTLSCEQNLNHDAMYWYRQDPGQGLRLIYYSQIVNDFQKGDIAEGYSVSREKKESFPLTVTSAQKNPTAFYLCASSTQGGGSGNQPQHFGDGTRLSIL.

This sequence joins TRBV13 and TRBJ2-6, with D hard to call. Germline V gene sequence: CDR1 PRHDT, CDR2 FYEKMQ (reference sequence). This CDR3 spans 13 amino acids. V was trimmed by 1 base and J by 3 bases, leaving 1 base between them. The CDR3 loop reads CASSLVGANVLTF. The CDR3 DNA follows: TGTGCCAGCAGCTTAGTTGGGGCCAACGTCCTGACTTTC.

J is TRBJ2-5 and V is TRBV19; 8 bases agree with TRBD1. V trimming: 3 bases; J trimming: 4 bases; junction bases outside the gene matches: 1. CDR1 LNHDA and CDR2 SQIVND come from the germline V gene (reference sequence). The CDR3 totals 13 residues. The CDR3 here is CASSITGGETQYF. CDR3 nucleotides: TGTGCCAGTAGTATCACAGGGGGAGAGACCCAGTACTTC. Drawing the rest from reference TRBV19 and TRBJ2-5, the complete variable domain is DGGITQSPKYLFRKEGQNVTLSCEQNLNHDAMYWYRQDPGQGLRLIYYSQIVNDFQKGDIAEGYSVSREKKESFPLTVTSAQKNPTAFYLCASSITGGETQYFGPGTRLLVL.

V usage is TRBV10-3 and J usage is TRBJ2-7, with 10 bases that match TRBD2. CDR3 length equals 16 residues. Unmatched junction bases numbered 6, after V lost 4 bases and J lost 0 bases. Per the germline V gene, CDR1 is ENHRY and CDR2 is SYGVKD. In nucleotides, the CDR3 is TGTGCCATCAGTGGGGGACTAGCGACAAGCTCCTACGAGCAGTACTTC. It translates to CAISGGLATSSYEQYF.

The CDR3 here is CASTEDKDYGYTF. CDR3 in DNA: TGTGCCAGCACCGAGGACAAAGACTATGGCTACACCTTC. This chain uses TRBV28 with TRBJ1-2, with D tentatively TRBD1 (5 bases). Trimming removed 7 bases at V and 3 bases at J, with 12 bases between. Per the germline V gene, CDR1 is MDHEN and CDR2 is SYDVKM. The CDR3 is 13 residues long.

The rearrangement links TRBV2 to TRBJ2-7, with D maybe TRBD2 (5 bases). Germline V gives CDR1 SNHLY, CDR2 FYNNEI. This CDR3 has 15 amino acids. Trimming cost V 5 bases and J 6 bases, with 20 bases left between them. CDR3: CASSPPPEGVGEQYF. CDR3 bases: TGTGCCAGCAGTCCCCCGCCAGAGGGTGTGGGCGAGCAGTACTTC. Full variable domain (rest looked up from reference TRBV2 and TRBJ2-7): EPEVTQTPSHQVTQMGQEVILRCVPISNHLYFYWYRQILGQKVEFLVSFYNNEISEKSEIFDDQFSVERPDGSNFTLKIRSTKLEDSAMYFCASSPPPEGVGEQYFGPGTRLTVT.

The rearrangement links TRBV6-6 to TRBJ2-3; the D is unclear. The germline V gene has CDR1 MNHNY and CDR2 SVGAGI (reference sequence). The CDR3 consists of 12 residues. Between the trimmed V and J ends, which lost 4 bases and 4 bases, there was a span of 6 bases. The CDR3 region is CASSWVADTQYF. The CDR3 bases are TGTGCCAGCAGTTGGGTGGCAGATACGCAGTATTTT.

The chain carries TRBV20-1 and TRBJ2-1; 7 nucleotides line up with TRBD2. CDR1 DFQATT and CDR2 SNEGSKA come from the germline V gene (reference sequence). J gave up 10 bases and V 3 bases, and 3 bases lay outside the gene matches. This CDR3 has 11 amino acids. The CDR3 sequence: CSASGREEQFF. In nucleotides, the CDR3 is TGCAGTGCTAGTGGGCGGGAGGAGCAGTTCTTC.

This clone has more than one count but fewer than ten. This chain joins TRBV18 and TRBJ1-1, with D perhaps TRBD1 (6 bases). From germline, CDR1 is KGHSH and CDR2 LQKENI. The V and J ends lost 2 bases and 4 bases respectively, with 14 bases between them. This CDR3 is 15 amino acids long. CDR3 in DNA: TGTGCCAGCTCACCATCAGGGGTAGTGGTCACTGAAGCTTTCTTT. Its translation is CASSPSGVVVTEAFF.

This clone has only a few counts. The chain combines TRBV28 with TRBJ1-5; 9 bases map to TRBD1. After removal of 6 bases from V and 3 bases from J, the junction contained 6 bases not matched to a gene. This CDR3 is built from 15 residues. Germline-derived CDR1 and CDR2 are MDHEN and SYDVKM. CDR3 loop: CASRTGTGNNQPQHF. The CDR3 nucleotides are TGTGCCAGCAGAACCGGGACAGGGAACAATCAGCCCCAGCATTTT.

This chain joins TRBV4-2 and TRBJ1-2; D unclear. This CDR3 has 14 amino acids. CDR1 is LGHNA and CDR2 is YNFKEQ in the germline V gene. Trimming stripped 0 bases from V and 7 bases from J, with 12 bases between. The CDR3 sequence: CASSQENWVSGYTF. The CDR3 DNA is TGTGCCAGCAGCCAAGAGAACTGGGTGAGTGGCTACACCTTC.

The chain joins TRBV2 to TRBJ1-3, with D possibly matching TRBD1 (5 bases). There are 15 residues in the CDR3. V was shortened by 5 bases and J by 0 bases, with 11 bases between the two germline ends. Germline V gene data show CDR1 as SNHLY and CDR2 as FYNNEI. Here the CDR3 DNA reads TGTGCCAGCAGTAGACAGCTCGTCTCTGGAAACACCATATATTTT. Residues: CASSRQLVSGNTIYF.

This clone came up a few times. The identical CDR3 is also encoded by other nucleotide sequences in the sample. The J gene is TRBJ2-7, the V gene TRBV28; D unclear. The CDR3 contains 12 residues. The germline gives CDR1 MDHEN, CDR2 SYDVKM. The ends were cut back, 3 bases at V and 3 bases at J, with 6 bases in the middle. CDR3 amino acids: CASSLWGYEQYF. In DNA, the CDR3 is TGTGCCAGCAGTTTGTGGGGCTACGAGCAGTACTTC.

The chain joins TRBV7-8 to TRBJ1-2; D remains unclear. CDR3 size: 13 residues. The germline V gene has CDR1 SGHVS and CDR2 FQNEAQ. V lost 1 base to trimming and J lost 3 bases, with 6 bases between them. The CDR3 DNA follows: TGTGCCAGCAGCTTAGACTTTTACTATGGCTACACCTTC. Its protein product is CASSLDFYYGYTF.

The rearrangement joins TRBV5-1 to TRBJ2-7, with 10 bases aligning to TRBD2. The CDR3 extends over 17 amino acids. CDR1 is SGHRS and CDR2 is YFSETQ in the germline V gene. Germline trimming cut 0 bases from V and 0 bases from J; bases unmatched to any gene: 6. CDR3 in DNA: TGCGCCAGCAGCTTGGTGGCTAGCGGGAGTGTCTCCTACGAGCAGTACTTC. Protein sequence: CASSLVASGSVSYEQYF.

The sample holds one count of this clone. The V call is TRBV5-4, the J call TRBJ1-3; D uncertain. The CDR3 covers 12 residues. Germline values: CDR1 SGHNT, CDR2 YYREEE (reference sequence). V shed 4 bases and J shed 3 bases, with 5 bases lying between them. The CDR3 spells CASSLDGNTIYF. CDR3 nucleotides: TGTGCCAGCAGCCTGGATGGAAACACCATATATTTT. The full variable domain, rest sourced from reference TRBV5-4 and TRBJ1-3, is ETGVTQSPTHLIKTRGQQVTLRCSSQSGHNTVSWYQQALGQGPQFIFQYYREEENGRGNFPPRFSGLQFPNYSSELNVNALELDDSALYLCASSLDGNTIYFGEGSWLTVV.

The rearrangement joins TRBV14 to TRBJ2-1; a possible D gene is TRBD2 (6 bases). The CDR3 has 17 residues. Per the germline V gene, CDR1 is SGHDN and CDR2 is FVKESK. Trimming pared 0 bases from V and 0 bases from J, leaving 12 bases between. In nucleotides, the CDR3 is TGTGCCAGCAGCCAAGATCTTGGGACTCACTCCTACAATGAGCAGTTCTTC. Its translation is CASSQDLGTHSYNEQFF.

Only a few counts were recorded for this clone. J is TRBJ2-7 and V is TRBV29-1; D gene unclear. Trimming took off 5 bases at V and 0 bases at J, with 11 bases between the two ends. Germline CDR1 is SQVTM and CDR2 is ANQGSEA. This CDR3 is built from 13 residues. The CDR3 nucleotides are TGCAGCGTTTTGTCGACAAGCTCCTACGAGCAGTACTTC. Translated, it gives CSVLSTSSYEQYF.

This clone was observed a few times. The CDR3 DNA is TGTGCCAGCAGCTTGGCCGGGACGGTAAACTATGGCTACACCTTC. Protein: CASSLAGTVNYGYTF. The chain recombines TRBV5-6 with TRBJ1-2; tentatively, D is TRBD1 (5 bases). V lost 0 bases, J lost 2 bases, and 11 bases lay in between. The germline gives CDR1 SGHDT, CDR2 YYEEEE. CDR3 length: 15 residues.

This clone showed up just once. The rearrangement links TRBV5-4 to TRBJ2-7; 7 nucleotides align to TRBD2. The CDR3 consists of 15 residues. Trimming cost V 4 bases and J 4 bases; bases outside gene matches: 11. Looked up from germline, CDR1 is SGHNT and CDR2 is YYREEE (reference sequence). CDR3 coding DNA: TGTGCCAGCAGCCCAAGCGTCGGGGGGAGTTACGAGCAGTACTTC. Translating gives CASSPSVGGSYEQYF.

The chain uses TRBV28 and TRBJ2-1; tentatively, D is TRBD1 (6 bases). V was cut by 5 bases and J by 11 bases, with 10 bases left in between. This CDR3 region has 11 residues. Germline lookup yields CDR1 MDHEN and CDR2 SYDVKM. DNA of the CDR3: TGTGCCAGCAGTCTCCGGGACAAGCAGTTCTTC. It encodes CASSLRDKQFF.

The count of this clone is one. Germline and junction disagree at one end, which may indicate a read error. The V gene is TRBV2, the J gene TRBJ1-2; D uncertain. Germline V gene data show CDR1 as SNHLY and CDR2 as FYNNEI. This CDR3 comprises 10 residues. CDR3 nucleotides: TGTGCCAGCAGTGAGGAGGACCTGGGCTTC. It codes for CASSEEDLGF.

This chain links TRBV7-8 with TRBJ2-3; TRBD2 agrees at 9 bases. The CDR3 covers 17 residues. In germline, CDR1 is SGHVS, CDR2 FQNEAQ. The J segment lost 5 bases and the V segment lost 4 bases, leaving 13 bases of the junction unmatched. CDR3 sequence reads: CASSSIRASGTRDTQYF. The DNA for the CDR3 is TGTGCCAGCAGCTCGATTCGGGCTAGCGGGACCCGAGATACGCAGTATTTT.

V and J are TRBV30 and TRBJ2-1; no clear D. Germline loops: CDR1 GTSNPN, CDR2 SVGIG (reference sequence). The CDR3 spans 11 residues. V was clipped by 1 base and J by 11 bases, with 9 bases between them. The CDR3 DNA reads TGTGCCTGGAGTGCCACGGATCAGCAGTTCTTC. It encodes CAWSATDQQFF. The variable domain in full, completed from reference TRBV30 and TRBJ2-1, reads SQTIHQWPATLVQPVGSPLSLECTVEGTSNPNLYWYRQAAGRGLQLLFYSVGIGQISSEVPQNLSASRPQDRQFILSSKKLLLSDSGFYLCAWSATDQQFFGPGTRLTVL.

The CDR3 is CASSESEGRGYGYTF. CDR3 sequence (DNA): TGCGCCAGCAGTGAGTCGGAGGGCAGGGGCTATGGCTACACCTTC. This sequence joins TRBV10-2 and TRBJ1-2, with D tentatively TRBD1 (6 bases). The CDR3 is 15 residues long. CDR1 is WSHSY, CDR2 SAAADI, per germline. The V gene lost 0 bases and the J gene lost 4 bases, with 12 bases spanning the gap.

Of note for this clone: The same CDR3 can be traced to other DNA sequences in this sample. The chain links TRBV6-6 to TRBJ1-1; D not resolved. The CDR3 consists of 13 residues. Per the germline V gene, CDR1 is MNHNY and CDR2 is SVGAGI (reference sequence). V lost 2 bases to trimming and J lost 2 bases, with 6 bases between them. The CDR3 protein is CASSYLSNTEAFF. In nucleotides, the CDR3 is TGTGCCAGCAGTTACCTCTCAAACACTGAAGCTTTCTTT.

V is TRBV27 and J is TRBJ2-7; D is perhaps TRBD2 (5 bases). From germline, CDR1 is MNHEY and CDR2 SMNVEV (reference sequence). The CDR3 spans 11 residues. V was shortened by 5 bases and J by 3 bases, with 5 bases between the two germline ends. CDR3 nucleotides: TGTGCCAGCAGTGAGGGCTACGAGCAGTACTTC. This gives the protein CASSEGYEQYF.